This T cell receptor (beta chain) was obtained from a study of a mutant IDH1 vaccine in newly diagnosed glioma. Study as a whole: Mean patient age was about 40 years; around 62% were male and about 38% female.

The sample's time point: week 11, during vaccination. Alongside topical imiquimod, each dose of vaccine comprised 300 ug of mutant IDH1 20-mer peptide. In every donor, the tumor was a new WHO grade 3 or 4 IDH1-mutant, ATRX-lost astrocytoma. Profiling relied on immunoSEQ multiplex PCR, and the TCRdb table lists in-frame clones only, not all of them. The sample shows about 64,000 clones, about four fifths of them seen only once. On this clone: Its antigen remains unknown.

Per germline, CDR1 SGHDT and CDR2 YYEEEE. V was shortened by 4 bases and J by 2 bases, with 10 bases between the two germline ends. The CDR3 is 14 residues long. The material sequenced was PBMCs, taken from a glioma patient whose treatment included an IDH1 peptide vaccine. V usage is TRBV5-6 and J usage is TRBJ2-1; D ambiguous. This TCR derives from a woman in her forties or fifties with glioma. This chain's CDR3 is CASSRHTTYNEQFF. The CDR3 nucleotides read TGTGCCAGCAGCCGGCACACCACCTACAATGAGCAGTTCTTC.